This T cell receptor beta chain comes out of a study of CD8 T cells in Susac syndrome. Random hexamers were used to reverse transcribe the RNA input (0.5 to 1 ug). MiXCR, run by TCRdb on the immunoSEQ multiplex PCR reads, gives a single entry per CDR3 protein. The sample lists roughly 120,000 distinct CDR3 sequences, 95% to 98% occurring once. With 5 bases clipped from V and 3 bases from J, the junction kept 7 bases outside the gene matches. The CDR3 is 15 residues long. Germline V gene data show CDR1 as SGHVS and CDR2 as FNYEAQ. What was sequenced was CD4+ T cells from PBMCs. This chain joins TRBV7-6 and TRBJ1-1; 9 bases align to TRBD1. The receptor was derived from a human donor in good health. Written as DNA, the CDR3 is TGTGCCAGCAGCGCACAGGGGGCTGGGTACACTGAAGCTTTCTTT. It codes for CASSAQGAGYTEAFF. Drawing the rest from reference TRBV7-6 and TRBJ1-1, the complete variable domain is GAGVSQSPRYKVTKRGQDVALRCDPISGHVSLYWYRQALGQGPEFLTYFNYEAQQDKSGLPNDRFSAERPEGSISTLTIQRTEQRDSAMYRCASSAQGAGYTEAFFGQGTRLTVV.